This TCR beta chain emerged from a study of early T cells in non-severe SARS-CoV-2 infection. Many counts were recorded for this clonotype. V was cut by 1 base and J by 5 bases, with 6 bases left in between. The CDR3 has 12 amino acids. Each CDR3 protein is one row after TCRdb ran MiXCR on the 5' RACE reads. Found here are 86,000 or so distinct CDR3 sequences, more than 5% of them singletons; the top ten hold just under 8%. The receptor was derived from an adult who was a healthcare worker with PCR-confirmed SARS-CoV-2 infection or an uninfected control (not recorded which). The sequenced sample consisted of whole blood. The chain combines TRBV12-3 or TRBV12-4 with TRBJ2-7; unclear D gene. The CDR3 region is CASSLGGNEQYF. For the CDR3, the DNA is TGTGCCAGCAGTTTAGGCGGAAACGAGCAGTACTTC.